This T cell receptor (beta chain) was found in a study of cytomegalovirus exposure and HLA in healthy donors. Study-level findings and limits: Cytomegalovirus association was assigned to about 180 TCR beta chains.

Here immunoSEQ multiplex PCR was the method, and the copy in TCRdb shows in-frame clones only, minus some. The profile shows tens of thousands of clones, 95% of them singletons. Notes on this clone: Its antigen is unidentified.

The clonotype comes from a woman younger than 30 in good health and CMV-seronegative. The specimen was PBMCs.

CDR3 coding DNA: TGTGCCAGCAGCTTATCCGGGACTAGCGGGGTCTGGGAGCAGTTCTTC. Protein sequence: CASSLSGTSGVWEQFF. The rearrangement uses TRBV11-3 and TRBJ2-1; 13 bases fit TRBD2. The CDR3 extends over 16 amino acids. Germline assignment: CDR1 SGHNT and CDR2 YENEEA. V shed 2 bases, J shed 10 bases, and the junction held 8 bases outside the gene matches.